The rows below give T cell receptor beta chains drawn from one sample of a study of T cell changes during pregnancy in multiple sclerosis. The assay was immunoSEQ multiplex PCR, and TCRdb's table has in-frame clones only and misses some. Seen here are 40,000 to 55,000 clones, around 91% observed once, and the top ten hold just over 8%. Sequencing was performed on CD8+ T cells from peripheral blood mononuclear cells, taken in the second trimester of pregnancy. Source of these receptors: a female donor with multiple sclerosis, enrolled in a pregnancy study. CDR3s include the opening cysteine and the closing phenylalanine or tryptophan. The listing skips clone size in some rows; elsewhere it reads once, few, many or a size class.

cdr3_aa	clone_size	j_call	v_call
CATSGRDSNSPLHF	-	TRBJ1-6	TRBV15
CASSQVNQRGDFNEQFF	-	TRBJ2-1	TRBV4-1
CASSVTGIILDEQYF	once	TRBJ2-7	TRBV19
CASAAGSSYEQYF	-	TRBJ2-7	TRBV27
CASSLALGEETQYF	-	TRBJ2-5	TRBV7-9
CASSSSPEDKSGNTIYF	-	TRBJ1-3	TRBV9
CASSSHQGLNSPLHF	-	TRBJ1-6	TRBV27
CASSERTGEGTDTQYF	-	TRBJ2-3	TRBV7-9
CASSDTSGAEEQFF	-	TRBJ2-1	TRBV6-4
CASRPGLSNYGYTF	-	TRBJ1-2	TRBV2
CASSDRTDSYEQYF	-	TRBJ2-7	TRBV5-4
CASSSPQGSYDSNQPQHF	once	TRBJ1-5	TRBV28
CASSLVGTGDGYTF	-	TRBJ1-2	TRBV7-8
CASSPGGINEKLFF	-	TRBJ1-4	TRBV9
CASGMTGGGTEAFF	-	TRBJ1-1	TRBV27
CASSPPTFNEQFF	-	TRBJ2-1	TRBV9
CASKTGAQPQHF	-	TRBJ1-5	TRBV21-1
CASSSETLVGNQPQHF	-	TRBJ1-5	TRBV27
CASSLAVAPQYF	-	TRBJ2-7	TRBV5-8
CASSQVQGSEQYF	-	TRBJ2-7	TRBV14
CALVEGGGYNEQFF	-	TRBJ2-1	TRBV2
CASSYKGLHYEQYF	-	TRBJ2-7	TRBV5-8
CASSRQAPNTNTEAFF	-	TRBJ1-1	TRBV4-1
CASRPSGSSYNEQFF	-	TRBJ2-1	TRBV11-2
CASSTRAEGSEQFF	once	TRBJ2-1	TRBV6-5
CASSSVYGYTF	-	TRBJ1-2	TRBV13
CASSSTQGRLAYEQYF	once	TRBJ2-7	TRBV6-5
CASCYRENTEAFF	-	TRBJ1-1	TRBV19
CASILGDTSLYEQYF	-	TRBJ2-7	TRBV2
CASSWGGTEAFF	-	TRBJ1-1	TRBV11-2
CASSLVRQGGFF	-	TRBJ2-1	TRBV11-3
CASSVRDSVHEQYF	-	TRBJ2-7	TRBV9
CASSFGTGNRETQYF	-	TRBJ2-5	TRBV5-6
CATSSSSGTSGAYEQYF	-	TRBJ2-7	TRBV15
CASSDSDRDTGELFF	-	TRBJ2-2	TRBV6-4
CASSEDYAAYEQYF	-	TRBJ2-7	TRBV2
CASSLLAGVQETQYF	-	TRBJ2-5	TRBV6-5
CASSWTSGSFRTGELFF	-	TRBJ2-2	TRBV19
CASSLWVGDNQPQHF	-	TRBJ1-5	TRBV5-5
CATRHIGDWRFQETQYF	-	TRBJ2-5	TRBV15
CASSSTLTYYGYTF	-	TRBJ1-2	TRBV7-9
CASSWGTGEVGDTQYF	-	TRBJ2-3	TRBV6-6
CASSQYKAGAINQPQHF	-	TRBJ1-5	TRBV23-1
CASSWRGGRELFF	few	TRBJ2-2	TRBV19
CASSERGSSYEQYF	-	TRBJ2-7	TRBV2
CASSQGGYEQYF	-	TRBJ2-7	TRBV4-2
CASSLTDSGNTIYF	once	TRBJ1-3	TRBV11-3
CASSPGLRWDTQYF	-	TRBJ2-3	TRBV9
CASSISEGAGEQYF	-	TRBJ2-7	TRBV19
CASNKPPPSDRGTYEQYF	-	TRBJ2-7	TRBV27
CASSREATGELFF	-	TRBJ2-2	TRBV4-1
CASSGGDETQYF	once	TRBJ2-5	TRBV10-2
CASSLAEGEAFF	-	TRBJ1-1	TRBV13
CASSDGRGGTGELFF	-	TRBJ2-2	TRBV6-4